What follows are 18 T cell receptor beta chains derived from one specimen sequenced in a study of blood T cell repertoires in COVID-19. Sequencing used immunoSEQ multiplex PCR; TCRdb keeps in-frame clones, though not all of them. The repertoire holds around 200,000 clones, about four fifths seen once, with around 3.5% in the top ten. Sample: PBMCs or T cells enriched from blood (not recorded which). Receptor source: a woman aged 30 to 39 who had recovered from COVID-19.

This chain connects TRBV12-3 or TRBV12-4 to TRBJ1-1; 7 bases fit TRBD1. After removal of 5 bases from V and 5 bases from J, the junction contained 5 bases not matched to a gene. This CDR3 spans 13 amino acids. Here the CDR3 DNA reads TGTGCCAGCAGTACAAAGACAGGGACTGAAGCTTTCTTT. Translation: CASSTKTGTEAFF.

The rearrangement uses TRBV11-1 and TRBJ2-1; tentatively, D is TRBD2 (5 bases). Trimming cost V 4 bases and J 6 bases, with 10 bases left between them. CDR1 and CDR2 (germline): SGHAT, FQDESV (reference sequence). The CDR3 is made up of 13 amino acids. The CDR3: CASSYTRFNEQFF. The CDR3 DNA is TGTGCCAGCAGCTATACTAGGTTCAATGAGCAGTTCTTC.

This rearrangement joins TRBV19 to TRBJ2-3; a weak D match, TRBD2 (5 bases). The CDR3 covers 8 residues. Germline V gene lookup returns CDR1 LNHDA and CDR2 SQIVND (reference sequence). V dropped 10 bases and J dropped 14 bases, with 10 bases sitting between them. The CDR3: CATSGGYF. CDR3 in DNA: TGTGCCACCAGTGGAGGGTATTTT.

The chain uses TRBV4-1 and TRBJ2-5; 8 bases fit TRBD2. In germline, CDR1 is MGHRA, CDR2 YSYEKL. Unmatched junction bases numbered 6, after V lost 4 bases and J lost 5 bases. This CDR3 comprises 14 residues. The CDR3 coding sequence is TGCGCCAGCAGCCCGGGGGGGATTTCGGAGACCCAGTACTTC. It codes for CASSPGGISETQYF.

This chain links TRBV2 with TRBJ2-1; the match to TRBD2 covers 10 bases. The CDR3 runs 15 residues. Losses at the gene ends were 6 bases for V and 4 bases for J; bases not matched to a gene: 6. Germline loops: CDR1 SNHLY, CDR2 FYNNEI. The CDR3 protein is CASREKAGGYNEQFF. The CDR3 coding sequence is TGTGCCAGCAGGGAAAAAGCGGGAGGGTACAATGAGCAGTTCTTC.

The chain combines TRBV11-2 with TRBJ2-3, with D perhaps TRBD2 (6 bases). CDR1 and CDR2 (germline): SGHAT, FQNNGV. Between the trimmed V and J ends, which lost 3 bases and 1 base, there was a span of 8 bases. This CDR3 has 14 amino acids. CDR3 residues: CASSFLAGTDTQYF. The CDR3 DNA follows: TGTGCCAGCAGCTTTTTAGCGGGCACAGATACGCAGTATTTT.

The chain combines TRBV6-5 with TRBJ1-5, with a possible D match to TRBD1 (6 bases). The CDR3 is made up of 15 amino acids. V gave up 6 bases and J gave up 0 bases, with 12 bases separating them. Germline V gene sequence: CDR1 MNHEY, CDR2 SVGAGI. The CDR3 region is CASSSDRNSNQPQHF. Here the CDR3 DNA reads TGTGCCAGCAGCTCCGACAGGAATAGCAATCAGCCCCAGCATTTT.

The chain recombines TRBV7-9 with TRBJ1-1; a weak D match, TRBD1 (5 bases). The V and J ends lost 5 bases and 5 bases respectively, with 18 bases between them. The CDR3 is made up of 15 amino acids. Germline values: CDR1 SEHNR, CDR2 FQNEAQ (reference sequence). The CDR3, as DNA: TGTGCCAGCAGCACGCGCTGGCAGGGAGGGACTGAAGCTTTCTTT. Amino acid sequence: CASSTRWQGGTEAFF. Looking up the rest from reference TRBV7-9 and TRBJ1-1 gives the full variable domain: DTGVSQNPRHKITKRGQNVTFRCDPISEHNRLYWYRQTLGQGPEFLTYFQNEAQLEKSRLLSDRFSAERPKGSFSTLEIQRTEQGDSAMYLCASSTRWQGGTEAFFGQGTRLTVV.

CDR3 residues: CASTLPFSYEQYF. The CDR3 bases are TGTGCCAGCACCCTACCTTTCTCCTACGAGCAGTACTTC. The genes are TRBV28 and TRBJ2-7; D uncertain. The CDR3 covers 13 residues. CDR1 and CDR2 from the germline V gene are MDHEN and SYDVKM. V gave up 7 bases and J gave up 0 bases, with 10 bases separating them.

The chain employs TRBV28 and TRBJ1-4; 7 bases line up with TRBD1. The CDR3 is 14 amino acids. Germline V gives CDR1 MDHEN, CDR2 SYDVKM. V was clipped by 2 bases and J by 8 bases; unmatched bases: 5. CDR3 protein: CASSLDRVIEKLFF. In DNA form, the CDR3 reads TGTGCCAGCAGTTTAGACAGGGTTATCGAAAAACTGTTTTTT.

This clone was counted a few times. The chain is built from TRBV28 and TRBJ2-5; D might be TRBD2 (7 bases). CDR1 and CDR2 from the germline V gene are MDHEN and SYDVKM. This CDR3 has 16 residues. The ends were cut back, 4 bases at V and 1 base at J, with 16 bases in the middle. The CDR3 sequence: CASSSVGAGVQETQYF. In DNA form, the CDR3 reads TGTGCCAGCAGTTCCGTGGGGGCGGGAGTCCAAGAGACCCAGTACTTC.

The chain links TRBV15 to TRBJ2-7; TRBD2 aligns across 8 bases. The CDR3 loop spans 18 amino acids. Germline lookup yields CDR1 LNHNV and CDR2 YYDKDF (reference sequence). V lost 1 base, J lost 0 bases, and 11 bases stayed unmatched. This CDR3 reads CATSRVWVLAGGSYEQYF. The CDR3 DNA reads TGTGCCACCAGCAGAGTATGGGTCTTGGCGGGGGGCTCCTACGAGCAGTACTTC.

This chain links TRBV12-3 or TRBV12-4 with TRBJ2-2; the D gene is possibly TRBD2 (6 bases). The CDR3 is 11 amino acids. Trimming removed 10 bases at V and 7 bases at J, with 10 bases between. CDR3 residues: CATQEGGELFF. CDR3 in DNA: TGTGCCACCCAGGAGGGCGGGGAGCTGTTTTTT.

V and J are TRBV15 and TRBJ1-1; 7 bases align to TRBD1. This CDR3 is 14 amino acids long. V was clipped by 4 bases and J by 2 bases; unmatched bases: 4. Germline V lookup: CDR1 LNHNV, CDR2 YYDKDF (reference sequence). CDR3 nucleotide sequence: TGTGCCACCAGCACCAGGGACAGTAACACTGAAGCTTTCTTT. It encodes CATSTRDSNTEAFF.

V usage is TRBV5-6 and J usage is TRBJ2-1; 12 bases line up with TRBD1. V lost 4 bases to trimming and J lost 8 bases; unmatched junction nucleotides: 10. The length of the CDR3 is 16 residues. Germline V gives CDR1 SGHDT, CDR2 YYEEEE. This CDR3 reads CASSDGTGGAGYEQFF. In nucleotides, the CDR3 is TGTGCCAGCAGCGACGGGACAGGGGGCGCGGGTTATGAGCAGTTCTTC. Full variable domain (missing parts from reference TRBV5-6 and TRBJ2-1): DAGVTQSPTHLIKTRGQQVTLRCSPKSGHDTVSWYQQALGQGPQFIFQYYEEEERQRGNFPDRFSGHQFPNYSSELNVNALLLGDSALYLCASSDGTGGAGYEQFFGPGTRLTVL.

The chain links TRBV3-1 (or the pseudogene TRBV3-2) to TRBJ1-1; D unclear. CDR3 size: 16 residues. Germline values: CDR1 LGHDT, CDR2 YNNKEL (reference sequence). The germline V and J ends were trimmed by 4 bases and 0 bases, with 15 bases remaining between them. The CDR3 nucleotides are TGTGCCAGCAGCCCCCACTCATCCCCTTTGAACACTGAAGCTTTCTTT. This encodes CASSPHSSPLNTEAFF.

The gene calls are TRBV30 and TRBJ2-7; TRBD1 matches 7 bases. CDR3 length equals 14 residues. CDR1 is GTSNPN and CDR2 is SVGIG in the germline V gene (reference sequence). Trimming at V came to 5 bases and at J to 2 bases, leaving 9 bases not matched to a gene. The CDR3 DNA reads TGTGCCTGGGCCCCCGGGACAGTTACCTACGAGCAGTACTTC. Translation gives CAWAPGTVTYEQYF.

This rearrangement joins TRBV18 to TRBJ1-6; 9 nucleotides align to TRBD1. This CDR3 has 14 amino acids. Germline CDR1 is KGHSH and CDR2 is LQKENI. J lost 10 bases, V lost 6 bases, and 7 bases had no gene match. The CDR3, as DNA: TGTGCCAGCTCCCCCGGGACAGGGAAATCACCCCTCCACTTT. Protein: CASSPGTGKSPLHF.